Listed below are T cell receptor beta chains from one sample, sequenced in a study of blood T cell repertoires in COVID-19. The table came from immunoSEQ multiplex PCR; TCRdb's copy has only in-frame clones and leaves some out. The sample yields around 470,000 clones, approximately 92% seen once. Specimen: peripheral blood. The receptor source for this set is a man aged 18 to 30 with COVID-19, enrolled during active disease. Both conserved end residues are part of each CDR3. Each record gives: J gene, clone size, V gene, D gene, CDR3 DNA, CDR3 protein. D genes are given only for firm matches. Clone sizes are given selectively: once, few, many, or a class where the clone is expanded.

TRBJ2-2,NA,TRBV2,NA,TGTGCCAGCAGTACAGGGATGACCGGGGAGCTGTTTTTT,CASSTGMTGELFF
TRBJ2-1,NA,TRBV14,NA,TGTGCCAGCAGCCGACCGACAGGGACCGGCGGGGCCAATGAGCAGTTCTTC,CASSRPTGTGGANEQFF
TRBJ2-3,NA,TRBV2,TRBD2,TGTGCCAGCATCCCTGGACTAGCGGCGGATACGCAGTATTTT,CASIPGLAADTQYF
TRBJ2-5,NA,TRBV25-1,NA,TGTGCCAGCAGTGAATCCCGGGAAGAGACCCAGTACTTC,CASSESREETQYF
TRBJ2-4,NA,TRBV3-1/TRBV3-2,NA,TGTGCCAGCAGCCAAGCCCTAGCCAAAAACATTCAGTACTTC,CASSQALAKNIQYF
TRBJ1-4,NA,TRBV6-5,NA,TGTGCCAGCGCCGACCGGGGTTCCGGGGGGGAAAAACTGTTTTTT,CASADRGSGGEKLFF
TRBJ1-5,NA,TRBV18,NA,TGTGCCAGCTCACCACTGAGGGATAGCAATCAGCCCCAGCATTTT,CASSPLRDSNQPQHF
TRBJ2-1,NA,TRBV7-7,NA,TGTGCTAGCAGCCCCAACAGGGATAGTGGTGAGCAGTTCTTC,CASSPNRDSGEQFF
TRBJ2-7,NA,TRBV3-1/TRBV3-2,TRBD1,TGTGCCAGCAGCCAAGCCGGGACAGGGGGCTACGAGCAGTACTTC,CASSQAGTGGYEQYF
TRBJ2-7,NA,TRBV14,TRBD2,TGTGCCAGCAGCCCAGGCGGGGGACCCTGGGAGCAGTACTTC,CASSPGGGPWEQYF
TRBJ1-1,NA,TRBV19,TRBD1,TGTGCCAGTAGTTCGGGGACAGGGGGTGATACTGAAGCTTTCTTT,CASSSGTGGDTEAFF
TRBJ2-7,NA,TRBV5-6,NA,TGTGCCAGCAGCTTGCGGTGGGCCCAATGGGGCCCCGAGCAGTACTTC,CASSLRWAQWGPEQYF
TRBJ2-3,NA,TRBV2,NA,TGTGCCAGCAGTGAACAAGACAGTAGCACAGATACGCAGTATTTT,CASSEQDSSTDTQYF
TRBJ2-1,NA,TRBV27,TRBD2,TGTGCCAGCAGTAGTCTAGCGGGGTACCAAAGCTCCTACAATGAGCAGTTCTTC,CASSSLAGYQSSYNEQFF
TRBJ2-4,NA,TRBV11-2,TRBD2,TGTGCCAGCAGGGGACTAGCGGGGAAACTAGCCAAAAACATTCAGTACTTC,CASRGLAGKLAKNIQYF
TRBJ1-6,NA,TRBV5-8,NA,TGTGCCAGCCAGGACACCAGCTCCTATAATTCACCCCTCCACTTT,CASQDTSSYNSPLHF
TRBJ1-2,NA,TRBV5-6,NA,TGTGCCAGCAGCTTGGGCGGGGATGGCTACACCTTC,CASSLGGDGYTF
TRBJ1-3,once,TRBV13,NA,TGTGCCAGCAGCCCAATCAGCTCTGGAAACACCATATATTTT,CASSPISSGNTIYF
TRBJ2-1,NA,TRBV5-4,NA,TGTGCCAGCAGCTTGTTCAGTGAGCAGTTCTTC,CASSLFSEQFF
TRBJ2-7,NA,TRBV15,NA,TGTGCCACCAGCAGAGATCGACTCACTCTACACTACGAGCAGTACTTC,CATSRDRLTLHYEQYF
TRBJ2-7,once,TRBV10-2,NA,TGCGCCGGTTACGGGGGTGGACCCGAGCAGTACTTC,CAGYGGGPEQYF
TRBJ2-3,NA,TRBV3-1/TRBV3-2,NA,TGTGCCAGCAGCCTCCTAGGGGGAGACGCAGATACGCAGTATTTT,CASSLLGGDADTQYF
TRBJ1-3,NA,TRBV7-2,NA,TGTGCCAGCAGCTTGGGGGGGGCTGGAAACACCATATATTTT,CASSLGGAGNTIYF
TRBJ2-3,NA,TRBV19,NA,TGTGCCAGTAGTATCAGCCAGGGTGGAAATACGCAGTATTTT,CASSISQGGNTQYF
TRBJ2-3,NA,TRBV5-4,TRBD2,TGTGCCAGCAGCGCATGGACTAGTGGCACAGATACGCAGTATTTT,CASSAWTSGTDTQYF
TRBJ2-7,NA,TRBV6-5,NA,TGTGCCAGCAGCCAGCCCGGGACACCTGAGCAGTACTTC,CASSQPGTPEQYF
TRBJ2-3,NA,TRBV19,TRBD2,TGTGCCAGTAGTAAATCTTTTCTTCTAGCGGGGGGCCACGGAGATACGCAGTATTTT,CASSKSFLLAGGHGDTQYF
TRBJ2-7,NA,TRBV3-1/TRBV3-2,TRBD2,TGTGCCAGCAGCCAAGTTGGCGGGACTAGCGGGAGGAACTACGAGCAGTACTTC,CASSQVGGTSGRNYEQYF
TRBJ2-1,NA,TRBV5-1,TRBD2,TGCGCCAGCAGCAGCGGACTAGCGGTTAACTACAATGAGCAGTTCTTC,CASSSGLAVNYNEQFF
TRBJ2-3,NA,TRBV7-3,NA,TGTGCCAGCAGCTTAACGGGTGCCCGGGCAGATACGCAGTATTTT,CASSLTGARADTQYF
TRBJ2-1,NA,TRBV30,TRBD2,TGTGCCTGGAGTGCCGGGACTAGCGGCTCCTACAATGAGCAGTTCTTC,CAWSAGTSGSYNEQFF